Shown below are 20 T cell receptor beta chains from a single sample sequenced in a study of blood T cells in healthy people across ages. Primed by a sample-barcoded 5' primer and a J-beta primer mix, a second PCR proceeded for 7 to 11 cycles. TCRdb used MiXCR to reprocess the 5' RACE reads, holding one entry per CDR3 protein. This sample has approximately 810,000 distinct CDR3 sequences, with around 28% found just once. Source material: blood. Receptors originate from a woman aged 80 or over in good health.

CDR3 sequence (DNA): TGTGCCAGCAGTCGCAGGGGGGGGATTTCTAATGAAAAACTGTTTTTT. This encodes CASSRRGGISNEKLFF. J is TRBJ1-4 and V is TRBV2; 7 bases line up with TRBD1. Germline CDR1 SNHLY, CDR2 FYNNEI. J was trimmed by 3 bases and V by 5 bases; bases with no gene match: 9. This CDR3 contains 16 residues.

The genes are TRBV4-3 and TRBJ1-3; no firm D call. Trimming took 0 bases from V and 2 from J, leaving 20 bases between them. The CDR3 sequence is 19 residues long. CDR1 and CDR2 (germline): LGHNA, YSLEER. The CDR3 loop is CASSQEAYTGTIPGNTIYF. CDR3 DNA: TGCGCCAGCAGCCAAGAAGCTTACACGGGAACGATTCCTGGAAACACCATATATTTT.

The sample holds many counts of this clonotype. The J gene is TRBJ2-5, the V gene TRBV27; TRBD1 aligns across 8 bases. V lost 3 bases to trimming and J lost 4 bases; unmatched junction nucleotides: 10. CDR3 length equals 16 residues. CDR1 MNHEY and CDR2 SMNVEV come from the germline V gene (reference sequence). CDR3 nucleotides: TGTGCCAGCAGTTTTACCTTCTGGACAGGGCGAGAGACCCAGTACTTC. This sequence encodes CASSFTFWTGRETQYF.

This clonotype was seen ten or more times. V usage is TRBV7-8 and J usage is TRBJ2-3; 9 bases match TRBD1. This CDR3 region has 16 residues. Germline assignment: CDR1 SGHVS and CDR2 FQNEAQ. V gave up 5 bases and J gave up 5 bases; unmatched junction bases: 11. CDR3 sequence reads: CASSMGTGTFGDTQYF. In DNA form, the CDR3 reads TGTGCCAGCAGCATGGGGACAGGGACTTTCGGAGATACGCAGTATTTT. Drawing the rest from reference TRBV7-8 and TRBJ2-3, the complete variable domain is GAGVSQSPRYKVAKRGQDVALRCDPISGHVSLFWYQQALGQGPEFLTYFQNEAQLDKSGLPSDRFFAERPEGSVSTLKIQRTQQEDSAVYLCASSMGTGTFGDTQYFGPGTRLTVL.

The chain recombines TRBV6-2 or TRBV6-3 with TRBJ1-1; possibly TRBD1 for D (5 bases). Germline CDR1 MNHEY, CDR2 SVGEGT. CDR3 length: 16 residues. Trimming cost V 5 bases and J 3 bases, with 19 bases left between them. The DNA for the CDR3 is TGTGCCAGCAGTGGTGACAGAAGAGGGAGATACACTGAAGCTTTCTTT. Translation gives CASSGDRRGRYTEAFF.

This clonotype was seen repeatedly, ten times or more. The chain carries TRBV6-2 or TRBV6-3 and TRBJ1-2; 9 bases are a match to TRBD1. This CDR3 contains 14 residues. The germline V gene has CDR1 MNHEY and CDR2 SVGEGT. The trim removed 5 bases at V and 4 bases at J, leaving 5 bases unmatched. CDR3 sequence: CASSIRGQGYGYTF. The CDR3 nucleotides are TGTGCCAGCAGTATCCGGGGACAGGGCTATGGCTACACCTTC.

The sample holds many counts of this clonotype. V and J are TRBV5-1 and TRBJ2-3, with D uncertain. V lost 0 bases and J 2 bases, leaving 7 bases between the germline ends. Germline CDR1 SGHRS, CDR2 YFSETQ. The CDR3 is 14 residues long. CDR3 coding DNA: TGCGCCAGCAGCTTGGCACAGCTCACAGATACGCAGTATTTT. It encodes CASSLAQLTDTQYF. Drawing the rest from reference TRBV5-1 and TRBJ2-3, the complete variable domain is KAGVTQTPRYLIKTRGQQVTLSCSPISGHRSVSWYQQTPGQGLQFLFEYFSETQRNKGNFPGRFSGRQFSNSRSEMNVSTLELGDSALYLCASSLAQLTDTQYFGPGTRLTVL.

This clonotype was seen ten or more times. The chain carries TRBV2 and TRBJ2-1; perhaps TRBD1 as D (6 bases). Germline values: CDR1 SNHLY, CDR2 FYNNEI. V shed 6 bases and J shed 0 bases, with 15 bases lying between them. CDR3 length: 16 residues. The DNA for the CDR3 is TGTGCCAGCAGGCCCACCGGACAGAGCTCCTACAATGAGCAGTTCTTC. It specifies CASRPTGQSSYNEQFF.

There are many counts of this clonotype. The V gene is TRBV20-1, the J gene TRBJ2-3; the match to TRBD2 covers 10 bases. CDR3 size: 14 residues. Germline V lookup: CDR1 DFQATT, CDR2 SNEGSKA (reference sequence). Trimming removed 6 bases from V and 5 bases from J; junction bases left unmatched: 8. The DNA of the CDR3 is TGCAGTGCCCCTCTTACTAGCGGGGTAGATACGCAGTATTTT. Amino acids: CSAPLTSGVDTQYF.

A note on this clonotype: A much larger clone lies a single base off, so this may be a read error. The V gene is TRBV20-1, the J gene TRBJ2-1, with 11 bases fitting TRBD2. The J call may not be correct, given that the DNA end is closer to TRBJ2-7. The CDR3 loop spans 17 amino acids. The V gene's germline CDR1 is DFQATT and CDR2 SNEGSKA (reference sequence). The CDR3 bases are TGCAGTGCCCGTGGCCTAGCGGGGGGCTCATCCTACAATGAGCAGTACTTC. Its translation: CSARGLAGGSSYNEQYF.

With regard to this clonotype: Germline is not matched at one junction end, which may reflect a read error. V and J are TRBV14 and TRBJ2-3; D is possibly TRBD2 (5 bases). The CDR3 has 13 amino acids. Germline lookup yields CDR1 SGHDN and CDR2 FVKESK. CDR3 sequence: CAGSQDSRETQYF. Written as DNA, the CDR3 is TGTGCCGGCAGCCAAGATAGCCGGGAAACGCAGTATTTT.

The J gene is TRBJ2-7, the V gene TRBV4-2; 7 bases map to TRBD1. The germline CDR1 and CDR2 sequences are LGHNA and YNFKEQ. V dropped 1 base and J dropped 3; count of bases not matched to a gene: 12. The CDR3 length is 17 residues. The DNA of the CDR3 is TGTGCCAGCAGCCAAGCCCCAGACAGGGAAATAGGCTACGAGCAGTACTTC. It translates to CASSQAPDREIGYEQYF.

This clonotype was counted many times. This chain uses TRBV5-1 with TRBJ2-7, with 10 bases that match TRBD1. The ends lost 4 bases at V and 2 bases at J; junction bases unmatched: 6. The CDR3 is made up of 15 amino acids. The germline gives CDR1 SGHRS, CDR2 YFSETQ. The CDR3 DNA reads as TGCGCCAGCAGCCTAGACAGGGGGCCAGCCTACGAGCAGTACTTC. Translating gives CASSLDRGPAYEQYF.

Many counts were recorded for this clonotype. This sequence joins TRBV7-2 and TRBJ2-3; TRBD1 matches 9 bases. Germline-derived CDR1 and CDR2 are SGHTA and FQGNSA. The V gene end was trimmed by 1 base and the J gene end by 2 bases; junction bases not matched to a gene: 4. The CDR3 loop spans 16 amino acids. The CDR3 spells CASSLGRTGVTDTQYF. The CDR3 bases are TGTGCCAGCAGCTTAGGCCGGACAGGGGTCACAGATACGCAGTATTTT.

This clonotype was found once. This chain links TRBV5-1 with TRBJ2-4; 7 bases map to TRBD2. Germline lookup yields CDR1 SGHRS and CDR2 YFSETQ. J gave up 3 bases and V 3 bases, and 6 bases lay outside the gene matches. The CDR3 is 15 residues long. CDR3 nucleotides: TGCGCCAGCAGCTGGGGAGGGGATAGCAAAAACATTCAGTACTTC. Translating gives CASSWGGDSKNIQYF.

The V and J genes are TRBV6-1 and TRBJ2-7; no firm D call. Trimming stripped 1 base from V and 2 bases from J, with 6 bases between. This CDR3 contains 13 residues. Germline lookup yields CDR1 MNHNS and CDR2 SASEGT. CDR3 DNA sequence: TGTGCCAGCAGTGAAGAACAGACCTACGAGCAGTACTTC. Translated, it gives CASSEEQTYEQYF.

This clonotype was counted many times. The J gene is TRBJ2-1, the V gene TRBV20-1, with 7 bases aligning to TRBD1. CDR1 and CDR2 (germline): DFQATT, SNEGSKA (reference sequence). V lost 3 bases and J lost 2; bases outside the gene matches: 7. The length of the CDR3 is 15 residues. In nucleotides, the CDR3 is TGCAGTGCTAGCGAGGGGGCAGTAGCCTACAATGAGCAGTTCTTC. As protein: CSASEGAVAYNEQFF.

This clonotype was seen more than once but under ten times. This chain links TRBV5-6 with TRBJ1-2, with D maybe TRBD1 (5 bases). The CDR3 is 14 residues long. V lost 4 bases to trimming and J lost 7 bases, with 17 bases between them. From germline, CDR1 is SGHDT and CDR2 YYEEEE. The DNA for the CDR3 is TGTGCCAGCAGCATGGCGAGGGGATTAAGTGGCTACACCTTC. The encoded protein is CASSMARGLSGYTF.

This clonotype came up many times. The rearrangement links TRBV6-2 or TRBV6-3 to TRBJ1-5; no clear D. Trimming cost V 5 bases and J 0 bases, with 8 bases left between them. The CDR3 contains 14 residues. Germline-derived CDR1 and CDR2 are MNHEY and SVGEGT. As DNA, the CDR3 is TGTGCCAGCAGTCCCCTCCTTAGCAATCAGCCCCAGCATTTT. Amino acid sequence: CASSPLLSNQPQHF.

The rearrangement links TRBV24-1 to TRBJ2-5; D may be TRBD1 (5 bases). Trimming took 3 bases from V and 0 from J, leaving 10 bases between them. Germline values: CDR1 KGHDR, CDR2 SFDVKD. This CDR3 is built from 15 residues. CDR3 in amino acids: CATSDPDRYQETQYF. CDR3 sequence (DNA): TGTGCCACCAGTGATCCCGACAGATACCAAGAGACCCAGTACTTC.